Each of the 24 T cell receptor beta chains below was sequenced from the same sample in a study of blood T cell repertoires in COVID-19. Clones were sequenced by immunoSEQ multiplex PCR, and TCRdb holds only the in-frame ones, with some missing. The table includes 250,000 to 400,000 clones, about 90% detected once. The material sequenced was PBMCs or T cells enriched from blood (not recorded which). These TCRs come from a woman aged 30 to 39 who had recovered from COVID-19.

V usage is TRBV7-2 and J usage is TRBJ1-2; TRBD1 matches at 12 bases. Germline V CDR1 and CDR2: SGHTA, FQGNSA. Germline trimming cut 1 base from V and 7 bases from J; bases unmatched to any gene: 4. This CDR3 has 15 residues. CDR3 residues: CASSLEGTGGRGYTF. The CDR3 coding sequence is TGTGCCAGCAGCTTAGAAGGGACAGGGGGCCGTGGCTACACCTTC. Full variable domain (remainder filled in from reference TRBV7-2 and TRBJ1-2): GAGVSQSPSNKVTEKGKDVELRCDPISGHTALYWYRQSLGQGLEFLIYFQGNSAPDKSGLPSDRFSAERTGGSVSTLTIQRTQQEDSAVYLCASSLEGTGGRGYTFGSGTRLTVV.

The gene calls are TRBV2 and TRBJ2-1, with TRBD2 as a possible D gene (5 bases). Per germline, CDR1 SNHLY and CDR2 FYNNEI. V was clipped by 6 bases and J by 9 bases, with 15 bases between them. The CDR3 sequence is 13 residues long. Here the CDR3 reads CASRGDEYFEQFF. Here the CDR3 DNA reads TGTGCCAGCAGGGGAGACGAGTATTTTGAGCAGTTCTTC.

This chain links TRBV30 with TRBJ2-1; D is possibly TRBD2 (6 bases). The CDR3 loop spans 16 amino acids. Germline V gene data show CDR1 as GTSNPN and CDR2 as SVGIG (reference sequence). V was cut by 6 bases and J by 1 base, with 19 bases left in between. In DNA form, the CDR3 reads TGTGCCTGCCAAACCCCCCTGCGGGGATCCTACAATGAGCAGTTCTTC. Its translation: CACQTPLRGSYNEQFF.

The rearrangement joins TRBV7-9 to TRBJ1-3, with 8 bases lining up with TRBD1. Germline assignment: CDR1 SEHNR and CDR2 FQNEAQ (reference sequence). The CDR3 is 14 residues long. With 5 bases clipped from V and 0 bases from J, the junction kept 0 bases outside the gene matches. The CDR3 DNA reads TGTGCCAGCAGCGGGACAGGCTCTGGAAACACCATATATTTT. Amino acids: CASSGTGSGNTIYF.

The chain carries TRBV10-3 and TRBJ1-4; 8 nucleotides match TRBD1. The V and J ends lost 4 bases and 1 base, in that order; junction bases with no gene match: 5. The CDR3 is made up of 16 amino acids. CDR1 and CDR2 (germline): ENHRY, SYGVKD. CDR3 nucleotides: TGTGCCATCAGTGGGACAGGGAATCTAACTAATGAAAAACTGTTTTTT. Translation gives CAISGTGNLTNEKLFF.

CDR3 in DNA: TGCGCCAGCAGCTCCCTGACAGAGAACTATGGCTACACCTTC. It translates to CASSSLTENYGYTF. The rearrangement uses TRBV5-1 and TRBJ1-2; D may be TRBD1 (5 bases). There are 14 residues in the CDR3. V lost 3 bases and J lost 2, with 11 bases in between. CDR1 SGHRS and CDR2 YFSETQ come from the germline V gene.

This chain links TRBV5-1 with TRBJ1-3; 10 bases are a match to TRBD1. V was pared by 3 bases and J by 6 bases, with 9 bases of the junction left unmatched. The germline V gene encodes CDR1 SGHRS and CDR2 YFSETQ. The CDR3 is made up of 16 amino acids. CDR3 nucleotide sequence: TGCGCCAGCAGCTCGACCGGGACAGGGGCGGCAAACACCATATATTTT. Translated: CASSSTGTGAANTIYF. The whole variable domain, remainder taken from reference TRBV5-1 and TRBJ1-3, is KAGVTQTPRYLIKTRGQQVTLSCSPISGHRSVSWYQQTPGQGLQFLFEYFSETQRNKGNFPGRFSGRQFSNSRSEMNVSTLELGDSALYLCASSSTGTGAANTIYFGEGSWLTVV.

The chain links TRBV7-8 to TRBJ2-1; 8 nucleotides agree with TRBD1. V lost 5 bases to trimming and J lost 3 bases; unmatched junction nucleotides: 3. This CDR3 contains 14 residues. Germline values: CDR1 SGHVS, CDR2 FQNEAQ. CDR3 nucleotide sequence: TGTGCCAGCAGCCGGACAGGGCTCTACAATGAGCAGTTCTTC. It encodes CASSRTGLYNEQFF.

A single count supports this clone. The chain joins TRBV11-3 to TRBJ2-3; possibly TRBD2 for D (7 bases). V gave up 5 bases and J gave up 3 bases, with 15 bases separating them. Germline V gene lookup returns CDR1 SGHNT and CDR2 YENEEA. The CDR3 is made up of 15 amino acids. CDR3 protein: CASSPMGGATDTQYF. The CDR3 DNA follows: TGTGCCAGCAGCCCTATGGGGGGGGCTACAGATACGCAGTATTTT. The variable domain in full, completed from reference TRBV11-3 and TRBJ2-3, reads EAGVVQSPRYKIIEKKQPVAFWCNPISGHNTLYWYLQNLGQGPELLIRYENEEAVDDSQLPKDRFSAERLKGVDSTLKIQPAELGDSAVYLCASSPMGGATDTQYFGPGTRLTVL.

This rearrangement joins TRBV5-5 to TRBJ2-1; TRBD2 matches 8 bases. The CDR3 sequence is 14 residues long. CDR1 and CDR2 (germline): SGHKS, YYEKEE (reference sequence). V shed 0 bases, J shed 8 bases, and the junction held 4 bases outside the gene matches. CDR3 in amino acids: CASSLAGGSDEQFF. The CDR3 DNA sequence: TGTGCCAGCAGCTTGGCGGGGGGGTCTGATGAGCAGTTCTTC.

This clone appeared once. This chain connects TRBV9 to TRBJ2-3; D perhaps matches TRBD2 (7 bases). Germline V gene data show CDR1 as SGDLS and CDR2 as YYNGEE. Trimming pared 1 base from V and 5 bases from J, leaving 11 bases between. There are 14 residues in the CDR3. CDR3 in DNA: TGTGCCAGCAGCGTACGGGGGGCCGGAGATACGCAGTATTTT. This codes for CASSVRGAGDTQYF. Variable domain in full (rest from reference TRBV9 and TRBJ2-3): DSGVTQTPKHLITATGQRVTLRCSPRSGDLSVYWYQQSLDQGLQFLIQYYNGEERAKGNILERFSAQQFPDLHSELNLSSLELGDSALYFCASSVRGAGDTQYFGPGTRLTVL.

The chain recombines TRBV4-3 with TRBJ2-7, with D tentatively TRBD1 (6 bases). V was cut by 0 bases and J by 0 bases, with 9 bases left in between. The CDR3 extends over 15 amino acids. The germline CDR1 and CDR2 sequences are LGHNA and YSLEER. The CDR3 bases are TGCGCCAGCAGCCAAGATAGGGACACCTCCTACGAGCAGTACTTC. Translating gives CASSQDRDTSYEQYF.

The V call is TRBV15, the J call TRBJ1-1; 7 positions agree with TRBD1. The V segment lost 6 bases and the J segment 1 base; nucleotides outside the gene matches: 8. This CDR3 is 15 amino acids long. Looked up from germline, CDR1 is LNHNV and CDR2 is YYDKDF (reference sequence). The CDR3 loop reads CATSPGDSTNTEAFF. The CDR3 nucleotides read TGTGCCACCAGTCCCGGGGACAGTACGAACACTGAAGCTTTCTTT.

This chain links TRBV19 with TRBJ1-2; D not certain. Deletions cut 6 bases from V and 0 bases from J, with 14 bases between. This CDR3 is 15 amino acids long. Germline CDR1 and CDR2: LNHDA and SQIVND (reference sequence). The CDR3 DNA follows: TGTGCCAGTAGGACACCGGCGGGGACTAACTATGGCTACACCTTC. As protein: CASRTPAGTNYGYTF.

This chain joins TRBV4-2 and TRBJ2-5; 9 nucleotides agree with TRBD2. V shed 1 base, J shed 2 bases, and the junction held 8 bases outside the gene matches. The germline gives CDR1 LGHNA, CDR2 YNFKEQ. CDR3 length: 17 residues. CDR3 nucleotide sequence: TGTGCCAGCAGCCAAGGCGGCGGGACTAGCTATCAAGAGACCCAGTACTTC. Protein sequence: CASSQGGGTSYQETQYF.

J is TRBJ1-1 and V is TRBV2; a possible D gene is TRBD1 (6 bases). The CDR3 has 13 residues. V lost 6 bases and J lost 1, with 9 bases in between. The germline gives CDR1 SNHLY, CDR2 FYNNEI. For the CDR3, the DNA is TGTGCCAGCAGGGCACAGGGGAACACTGAAGCTTTCTTT. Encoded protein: CASRAQGNTEAFF.

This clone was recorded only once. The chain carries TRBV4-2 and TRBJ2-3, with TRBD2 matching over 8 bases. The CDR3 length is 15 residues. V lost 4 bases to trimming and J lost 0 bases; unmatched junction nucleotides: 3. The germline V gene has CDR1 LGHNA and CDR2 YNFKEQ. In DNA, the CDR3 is TGTGCCAGCAGCCCTTCTAGCGGGAGCACAGATACGCAGTATTTT. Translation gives CASSPSSGSTDTQYF.

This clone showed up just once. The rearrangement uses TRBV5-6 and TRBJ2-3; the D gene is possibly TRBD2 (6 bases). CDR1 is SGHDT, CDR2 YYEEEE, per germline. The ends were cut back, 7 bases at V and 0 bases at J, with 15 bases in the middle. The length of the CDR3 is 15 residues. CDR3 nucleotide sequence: TGTGCCAGCGTGGGGGGACGGTACAGCACAGATACGCAGTATTTT. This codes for CASVGGRYSTDTQYF.

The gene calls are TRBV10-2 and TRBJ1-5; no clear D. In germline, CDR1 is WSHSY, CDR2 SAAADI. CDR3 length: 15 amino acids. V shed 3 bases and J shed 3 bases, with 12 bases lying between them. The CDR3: CASSETTVVNQPQHF. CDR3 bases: TGCGCCAGCAGTGAAACCACGGTCGTCAATCAGCCCCAGCATTTT.

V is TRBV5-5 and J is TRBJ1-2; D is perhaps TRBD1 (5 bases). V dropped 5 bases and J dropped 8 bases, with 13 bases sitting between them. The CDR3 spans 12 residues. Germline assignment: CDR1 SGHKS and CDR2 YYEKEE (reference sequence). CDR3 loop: CASSLQEGGYTF. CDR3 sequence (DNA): TGTGCCAGCAGTCTACAGGAAGGAGGCTACACCTTC.

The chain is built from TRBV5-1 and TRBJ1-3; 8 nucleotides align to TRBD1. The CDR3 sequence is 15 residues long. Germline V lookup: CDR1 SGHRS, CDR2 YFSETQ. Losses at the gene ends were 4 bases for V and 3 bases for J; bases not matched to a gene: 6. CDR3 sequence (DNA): TGCGCCAGCAGCCCAGGGGGCGCCTATGGAAACACCATATATTTT. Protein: CASSPGGAYGNTIYF.

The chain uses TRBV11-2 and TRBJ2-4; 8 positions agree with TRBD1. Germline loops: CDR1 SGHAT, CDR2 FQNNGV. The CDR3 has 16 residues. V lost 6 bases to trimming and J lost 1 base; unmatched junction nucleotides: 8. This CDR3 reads CASSSTGGRAKNIQYF. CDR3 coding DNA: TGTGCCAGCAGTTCCACAGGGGGTAGGGCCAAAAACATTCAGTACTTC.

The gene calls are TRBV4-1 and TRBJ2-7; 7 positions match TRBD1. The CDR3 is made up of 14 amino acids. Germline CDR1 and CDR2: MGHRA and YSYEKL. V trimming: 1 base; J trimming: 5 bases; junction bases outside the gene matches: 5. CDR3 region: CASSQGRQGNEQYF. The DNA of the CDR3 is TGCGCCAGCAGCCAAGGGAGACAGGGAAACGAGCAGTACTTC.

Here the CDR3 DNA reads TGTGCCAGCTACAGGGTGAGAGGGACTGAAGCTTTCTTT. The encoded protein is CASYRVRGTEAFF. The chain couples TRBV14 to TRBJ1-1, with D possibly being TRBD1 (6 bases). V was pared by 8 bases and J by 5 bases, with 15 bases between. This CDR3 spans 13 amino acids. Germline loops: CDR1 SGHDN, CDR2 FVKESK.